This T cell receptor beta chain is from a study of blood T cell repertoires in COVID-19. The study drew participants aged about 18 to 89 years from under 30 US areas. The CDR3 extends over 17 amino acids. Between the trimmed V and J ends, which lost 3 bases and 1 base, there was a span of 16 bases. From germline, CDR1 is SGHNT and CDR2 YYREEE (reference sequence). TCRdb's copy holds only in-frame clones and misses some; the assay was immunoSEQ multiplex PCR. The data contain approximately 220,000 clones, around 90% of them seen just once; the ten biggest clones take up approximately 16%. The rearrangement links TRBV5-4 to TRBJ2-2, with D perhaps matching TRBD2 (6 bases). Sequencing was carried out using PBMCs or T cells enriched from blood (not recorded which). The receptor's source is a man under 40 who had been exposed to COVID-19. Here the CDR3 reads CASSSGGGRQNTGELFF. The DNA of the CDR3 is TGTGCCAGCAGCTCGGGTGGAGGGAGACAGAACACCGGGGAGCTGTTTTTT.